This entry concerns a single T cell receptor (beta chain). The study ran its PCR with 60 Vbeta and 13 Jbeta primers. Produced via immunoSEQ multiplex PCR; TCRdb's table is partial and in-frame only. The sample holds over 100,000 clones; about 79% are singletons and the top ten take 2.5% to 3%. This record comes from a study of cytomegalovirus exposure and HLA in healthy donors. Germline values: CDR1 SEHNR, CDR2 FQNEAQ (reference sequence). This CDR3 comprises 14 residues. Trimming removed 0 bases from V and 6 bases from J; junction bases left unmatched: 2. The chain is built from TRBV7-9 and TRBJ2-1, with TRBD1 identical over 7 bases. Source material: PBMCs. The origin of this receptor is a woman aged 18-29 years in good health and CMV-seropositive. The CDR3 protein is CASSLAGTVNEQFF. The CDR3 region has the DNA TGTGCCAGCAGCTTAGCCGGGACAGTCAATGAGCAGTTCTTC.